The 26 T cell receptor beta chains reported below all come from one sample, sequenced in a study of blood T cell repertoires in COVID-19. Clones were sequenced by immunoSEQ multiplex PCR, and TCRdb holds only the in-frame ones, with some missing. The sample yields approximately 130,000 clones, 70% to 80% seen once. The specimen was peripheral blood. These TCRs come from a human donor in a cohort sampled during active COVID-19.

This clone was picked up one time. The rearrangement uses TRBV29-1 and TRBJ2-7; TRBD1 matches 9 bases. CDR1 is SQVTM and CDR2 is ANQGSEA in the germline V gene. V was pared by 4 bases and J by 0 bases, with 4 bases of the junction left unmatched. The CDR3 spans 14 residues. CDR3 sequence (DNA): TGCAGCGTTGCCGGGACAGGGTACTCCTACGAGCAGTACTTC. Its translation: CSVAGTGYSYEQYF.

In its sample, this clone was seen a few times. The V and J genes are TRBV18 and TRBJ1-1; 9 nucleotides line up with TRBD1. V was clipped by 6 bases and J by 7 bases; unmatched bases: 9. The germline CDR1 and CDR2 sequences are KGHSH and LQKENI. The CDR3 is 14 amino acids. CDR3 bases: TGTGCCAGCTCGTCGTTGGGACAGGGAGATGAAGCTTTCTTT. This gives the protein CASSSLGQGDEAFF. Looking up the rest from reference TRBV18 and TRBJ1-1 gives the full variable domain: NAGVMQNPRHLVRRRGQEARLRCSPMKGHSHVYWYRQLPEEGLKFMVYLQKENIIDESGMPKERFSAEFPKEGPSILRIQQVVRGDSAAYFCASSSLGQGDEAFFGQGTRLTVV.

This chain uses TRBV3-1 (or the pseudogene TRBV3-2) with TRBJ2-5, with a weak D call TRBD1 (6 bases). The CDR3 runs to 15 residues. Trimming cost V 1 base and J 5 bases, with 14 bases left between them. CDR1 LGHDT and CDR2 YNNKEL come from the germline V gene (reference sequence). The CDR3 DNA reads TGTGCCAGCAGCCAAGCCATACAGGGTTCGGAGACCCAGTACTTC. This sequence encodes CASSQAIQGSETQYF.

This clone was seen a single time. CDR3 bases: TGTGCCAGCAGTGAAGGATGGGGACAGGGTGGAGAAGGAAACACCATATATTTT. This sequence encodes CASSEGWGQGGEGNTIYF. V is TRBV6-1 and J is TRBJ1-3, with 9 bases lining up with TRBD1. This CDR3 is 18 amino acids long. Per germline, CDR1 MNHNS and CDR2 SASEGT. Losses at the gene ends were 1 base for V and 4 bases for J; bases not matched to a gene: 11.

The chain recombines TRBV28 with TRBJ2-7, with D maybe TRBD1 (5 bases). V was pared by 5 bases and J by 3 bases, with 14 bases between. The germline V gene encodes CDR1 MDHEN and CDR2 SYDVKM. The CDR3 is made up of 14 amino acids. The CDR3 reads CASSPYRIDYEQYF. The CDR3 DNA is TGTGCCAGCAGTCCCTACAGGATAGACTACGAGCAGTACTTC.

Written as DNA, the CDR3 is TGTGCCAGTGGGGGGGGACTCCCTGGAAACACCATATATTTT. This codes for CASGGGLPGNTIYF. The rearrangement uses TRBV28 and TRBJ1-3, with a weak D call TRBD1 (5 bases). CDR1 is MDHEN, CDR2 SYDVKM, per germline. The V gene lost 9 bases and the J gene lost 2 bases, with 14 bases spanning the gap. The CDR3 is made up of 14 amino acids.

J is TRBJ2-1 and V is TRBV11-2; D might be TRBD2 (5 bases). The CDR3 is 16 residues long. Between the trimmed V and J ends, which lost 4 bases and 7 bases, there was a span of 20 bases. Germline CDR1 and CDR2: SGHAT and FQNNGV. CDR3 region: CASSSSRSAGKNEQFF. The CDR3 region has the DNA TGTGCCAGCAGCTCCTCGAGGAGCGCGGGTAAGAATGAGCAGTTCTTC.

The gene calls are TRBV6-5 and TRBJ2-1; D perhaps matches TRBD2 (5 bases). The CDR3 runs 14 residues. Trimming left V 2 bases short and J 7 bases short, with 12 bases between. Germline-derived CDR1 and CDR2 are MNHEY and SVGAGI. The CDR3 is CASSYELASNEQFF. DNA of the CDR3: TGTGCCAGCAGTTACGAGTTAGCGTCAAATGAGCAGTTCTTC.

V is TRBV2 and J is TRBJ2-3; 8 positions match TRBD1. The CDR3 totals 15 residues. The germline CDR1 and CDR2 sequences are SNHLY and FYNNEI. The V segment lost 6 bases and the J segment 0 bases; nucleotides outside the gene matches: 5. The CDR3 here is CASRGTGLSTDTQYF. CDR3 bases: TGTGCCAGCAGGGGGACAGGCCTTAGCACAGATACGCAGTATTTT.

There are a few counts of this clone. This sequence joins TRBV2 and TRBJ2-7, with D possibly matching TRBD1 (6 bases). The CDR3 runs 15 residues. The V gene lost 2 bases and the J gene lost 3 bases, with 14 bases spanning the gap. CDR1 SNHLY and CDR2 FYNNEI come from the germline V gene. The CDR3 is CASSETTGPNYEQYF. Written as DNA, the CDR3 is TGTGCCAGCAGTGAAACAACAGGGCCCAACTACGAGCAGTACTTC.

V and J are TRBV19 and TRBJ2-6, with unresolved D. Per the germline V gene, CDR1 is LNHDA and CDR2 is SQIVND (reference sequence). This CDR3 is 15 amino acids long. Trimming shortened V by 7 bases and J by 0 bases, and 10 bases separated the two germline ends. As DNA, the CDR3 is TGTGCCAGTACCCTCGGGTTCTCTGGGGCCAACGTCCTGACTTTC. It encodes CASTLGFSGANVLTF.

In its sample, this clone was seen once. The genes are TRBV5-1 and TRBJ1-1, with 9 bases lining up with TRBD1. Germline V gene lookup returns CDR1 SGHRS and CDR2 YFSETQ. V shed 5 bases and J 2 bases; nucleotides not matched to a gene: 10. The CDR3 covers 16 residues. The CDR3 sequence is CASRPRPGQGNTEAFF. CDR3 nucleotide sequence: TGCGCCAGCAGACCTAGACCGGGACAGGGTAACACTGAAGCTTTCTTT.

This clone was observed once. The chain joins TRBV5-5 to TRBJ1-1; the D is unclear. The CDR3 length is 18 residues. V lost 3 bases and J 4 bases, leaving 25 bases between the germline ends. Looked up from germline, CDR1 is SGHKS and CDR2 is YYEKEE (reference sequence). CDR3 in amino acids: CASSSDLHRARAGTEAFF. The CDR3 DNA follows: TGTGCCAGCAGCTCAGATTTACACCGGGCGCGGGCAGGCACTGAAGCTTTCTTT. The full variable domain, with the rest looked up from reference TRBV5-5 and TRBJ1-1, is DAGVTQSPTHLIKTRGQQVTLRCSPISGHKSVSWYQQVLGQGPQFIFQYYEKEERGRGNFPDRFSARQFPNYSSELNVNALLLGDSALYLCASSSDLHRARAGTEAFFGQGTRLTVV.

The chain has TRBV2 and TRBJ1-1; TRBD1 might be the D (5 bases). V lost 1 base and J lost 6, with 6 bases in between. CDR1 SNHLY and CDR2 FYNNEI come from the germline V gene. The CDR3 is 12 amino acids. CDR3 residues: CASSEGGAEAFF. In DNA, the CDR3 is TGTGCCAGCAGTGAAGGGGGGGCTGAAGCTTTCTTT.

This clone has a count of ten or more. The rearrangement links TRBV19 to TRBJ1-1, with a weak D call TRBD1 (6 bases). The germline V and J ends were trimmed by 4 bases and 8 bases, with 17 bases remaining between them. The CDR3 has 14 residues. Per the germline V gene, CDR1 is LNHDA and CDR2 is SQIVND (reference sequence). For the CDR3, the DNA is TGTGCCAGTAGTAGCCGACAGGTAGGGTTGGAAGCTTTCTTT. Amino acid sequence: CASSSRQVGLEAFF. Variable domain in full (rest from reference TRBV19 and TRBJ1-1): DGGITQSPKYLFRKEGQNVTLSCEQNLNHDAMYWYRQDPGQGLRLIYYSQIVNDFQKGDIAEGYSVSREKKESFPLTVTSAQKNPTAFYLCASSSRQVGLEAFFGQGTRLTVV.

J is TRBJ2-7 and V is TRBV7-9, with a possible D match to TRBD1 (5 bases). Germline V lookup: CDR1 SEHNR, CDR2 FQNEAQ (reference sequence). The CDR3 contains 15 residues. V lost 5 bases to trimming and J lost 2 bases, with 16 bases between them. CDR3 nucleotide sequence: TGTGCCAGCAGCCCCAGGGTGTCCCCTACCTACGAGCAGTACTTC. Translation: CASSPRVSPTYEQYF.

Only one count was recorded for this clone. The CDR3 region is CASSLGSGGALETQYF. In nucleotides, the CDR3 is TGTGCCAGCAGCTTGGGGAGCGGGGGGGCCTTAGAGACCCAGTACTTC. The chain employs TRBV5-5 and TRBJ2-5; 10 bases fit TRBD2. This CDR3 has 16 residues. Germline V gives CDR1 SGHKS, CDR2 YYEKEE (reference sequence). Trimming at V came to 0 bases and at J to 4 bases, leaving 6 bases not matched to a gene.

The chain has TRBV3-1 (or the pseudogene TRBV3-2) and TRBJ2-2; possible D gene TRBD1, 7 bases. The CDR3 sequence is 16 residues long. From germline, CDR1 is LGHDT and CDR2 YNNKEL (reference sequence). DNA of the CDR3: TGTCCCACCAGCCAAGGGGGCGGGGCAAGAACCGGGGAGCTGTTTTTT. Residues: CPTSQGGGARTGELFF.

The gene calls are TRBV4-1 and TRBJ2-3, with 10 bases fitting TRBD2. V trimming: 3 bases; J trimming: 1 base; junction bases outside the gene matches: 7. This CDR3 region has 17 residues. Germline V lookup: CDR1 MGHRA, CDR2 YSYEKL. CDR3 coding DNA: TGCGCCAGCAGCCACTTAACCGGGACTAGCGGCACAGATACGCAGTATTTT. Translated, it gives CASSHLTGTSGTDTQYF.

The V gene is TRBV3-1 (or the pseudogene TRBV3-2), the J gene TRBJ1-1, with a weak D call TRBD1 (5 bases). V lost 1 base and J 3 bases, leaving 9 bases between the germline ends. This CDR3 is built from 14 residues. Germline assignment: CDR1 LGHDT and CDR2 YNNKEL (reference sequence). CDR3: CASSQGAGYTEAFF. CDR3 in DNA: TGTGCCAGCAGCCAAGGAGCAGGGTACACTGAAGCTTTCTTT.

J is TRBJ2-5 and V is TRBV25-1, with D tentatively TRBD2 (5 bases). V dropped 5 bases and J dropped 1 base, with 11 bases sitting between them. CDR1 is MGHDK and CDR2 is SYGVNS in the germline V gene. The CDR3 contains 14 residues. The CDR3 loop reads CASSPPGSQETQYF. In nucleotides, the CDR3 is TGTGCCAGCAGTCCCCCGGGAAGCCAAGAGACCCAGTACTTC. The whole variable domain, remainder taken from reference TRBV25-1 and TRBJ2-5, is EADIYQTPRYLVIGTGKKITLECSQTMGHDKMYWYQQDPGMELHLIHYSYGVNSTEKGDLSSESTVSRIRTEHFPLTLESARPSHTSQYLCASSPPGSQETQYFGPGTRLLVL.

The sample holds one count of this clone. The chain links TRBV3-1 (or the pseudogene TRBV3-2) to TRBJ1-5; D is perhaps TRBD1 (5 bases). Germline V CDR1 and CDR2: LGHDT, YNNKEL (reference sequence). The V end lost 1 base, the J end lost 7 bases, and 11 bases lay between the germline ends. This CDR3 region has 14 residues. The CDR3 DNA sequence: TGTGCCAGCAGCCAAGCCCCCGGGGGGCAGCCCCAGCATTTT. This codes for CASSQAPGGQPQHF.

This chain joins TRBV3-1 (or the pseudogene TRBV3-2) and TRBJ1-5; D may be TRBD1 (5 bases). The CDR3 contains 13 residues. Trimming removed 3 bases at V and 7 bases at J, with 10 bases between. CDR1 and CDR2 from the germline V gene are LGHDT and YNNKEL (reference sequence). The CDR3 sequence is CASSQRGEQPQHF. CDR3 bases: TGTGCCAGCAGCCAGCGGGGGGAGCAGCCCCAGCATTTT.

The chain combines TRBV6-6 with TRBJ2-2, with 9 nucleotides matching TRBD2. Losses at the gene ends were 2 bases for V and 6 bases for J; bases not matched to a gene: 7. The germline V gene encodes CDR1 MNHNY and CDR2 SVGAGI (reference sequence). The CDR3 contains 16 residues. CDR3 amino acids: CASSYSLAGTAGELFF. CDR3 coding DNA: TGTGCCAGCAGTTACAGTCTAGCGGGGACCGCCGGGGAGCTGTTTTTT.

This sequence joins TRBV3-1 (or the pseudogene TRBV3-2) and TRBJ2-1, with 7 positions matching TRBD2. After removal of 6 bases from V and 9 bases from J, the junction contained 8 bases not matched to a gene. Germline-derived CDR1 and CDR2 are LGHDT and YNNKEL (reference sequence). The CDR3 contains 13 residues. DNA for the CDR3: TGTGCCAGCAGAAATAGCGGGTCTAGTGAGCAGTTCTTC. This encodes CASRNSGSSEQFF.

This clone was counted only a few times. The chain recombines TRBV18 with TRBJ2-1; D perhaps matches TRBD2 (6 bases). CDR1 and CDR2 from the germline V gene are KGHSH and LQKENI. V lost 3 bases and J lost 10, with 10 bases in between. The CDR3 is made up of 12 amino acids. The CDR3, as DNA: TGTGCCAGCTCACCTGGAGGGCCCGAGCAGTTCTTC. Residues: CASSPGGPEQFF.